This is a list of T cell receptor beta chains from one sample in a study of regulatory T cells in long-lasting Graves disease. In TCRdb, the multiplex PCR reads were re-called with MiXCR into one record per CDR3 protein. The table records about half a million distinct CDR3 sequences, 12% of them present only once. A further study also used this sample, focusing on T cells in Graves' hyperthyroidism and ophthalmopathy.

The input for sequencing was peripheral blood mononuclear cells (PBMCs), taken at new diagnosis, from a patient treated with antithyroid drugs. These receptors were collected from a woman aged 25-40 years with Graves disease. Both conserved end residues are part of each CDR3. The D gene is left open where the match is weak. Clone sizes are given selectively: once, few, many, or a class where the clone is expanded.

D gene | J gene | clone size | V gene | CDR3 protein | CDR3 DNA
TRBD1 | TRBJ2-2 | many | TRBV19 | CASYSAGQGSGELFF | TGTGCCAGTTATTCCGCGGGACAGGGGAGCGGGGAGCTGTTTTTT
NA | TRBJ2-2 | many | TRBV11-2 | CASSSLIGELFF | TGTGCCAGCAGCTCGTTAATCGGGGAGCTGTTTTTT
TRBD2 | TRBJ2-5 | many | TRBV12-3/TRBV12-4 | CASSLAGGRLGTQYF | TGTGCCAGCAGCCTAGCGGGAGGGCGGTTGGGGACCCAGTACTTC
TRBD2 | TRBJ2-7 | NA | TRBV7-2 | CASSNPTSGRGDYEQYF | TGTGCCAGCAGCAATCCGACTAGCGGGAGGGGAGACTACGAGCAGTACTTC
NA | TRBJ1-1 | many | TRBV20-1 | CSARAHNTEAFF | TGCAGTGCTAGGGCACATAACACTGAAGCTTTCTTT
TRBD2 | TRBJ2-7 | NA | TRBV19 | CASSTGRGASYEQYF | TGTGCCAGTAGTACCGGGAGGGGGGCTTCCTACGAGCAGTACTTC
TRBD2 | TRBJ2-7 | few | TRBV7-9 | CASSPWGEGPYEQYF | TGTGCCAGCAGCCCTTGGGGGGAGGGCCCCTACGAGCAGTACTTC
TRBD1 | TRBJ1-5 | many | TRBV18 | CASSRGQGYNQPQHF | TGTGCCAGCTCACGTGGACAGGGCTATAATCAGCCCCAGCATTTT
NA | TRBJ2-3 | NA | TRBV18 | CASSPPAGYSTDTQYF | TGTGCCAGCTCACCACCGGCCGGTTATAGCACAGATACGCAGTATTTT
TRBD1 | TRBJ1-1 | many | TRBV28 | CASSLPGTAQIAFF | TGTGCCAGCAGTTTACCCGGGACAGCTCAAATAGCTTTCTTT
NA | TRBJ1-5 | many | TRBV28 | CASSSPGRGGNQPQHF | TGTGCCAGCAGTTCCCCGGGACGGGGAGGCAATCAGCCCCAGCATTTT
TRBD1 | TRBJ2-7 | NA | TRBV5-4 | CASAIRDRVSEQYF | TGTGCCAGCGCAATCCGGGACAGGGTTTCCGAGCAGTACTTC
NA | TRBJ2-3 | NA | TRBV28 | CASSRKSGLGTDTQYF | TGTGCCAGCAGCCGTAAAAGCGGACTTGGCACAGATACGCAGTATTTT
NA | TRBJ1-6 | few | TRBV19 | CASIKNPRDSNSPLHF | TGTGCCAGTATTAAAAACCCCCGGGACTCTAATTCACCCCTCCACTTT
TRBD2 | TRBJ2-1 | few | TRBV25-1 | CASSDPSGNNEQFF | TGTGCCAGCAGTGATCCTAGCGGCAACAATGAGCAGTTCTTC
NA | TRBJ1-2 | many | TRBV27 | CASSYRQHYGYTF | TGTGCCAGCAGCTATAGACAGCACTATGGCTACACCTTC
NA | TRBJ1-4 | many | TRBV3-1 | CASSRTVTSEKLFF | TGTGCCAGCAGCCGGACAGTAACGTCTGAAAAACTGTTTTTT
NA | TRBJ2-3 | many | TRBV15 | CATSRDLPGGNTDTQYF | TGTGCCACCAGCAGAGATCTTCCAGGCGGGAACACAGATACGCAGTATTTT
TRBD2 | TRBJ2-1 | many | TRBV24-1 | CATSDVGEGYNEQFF | TGTGCCACCAGTGATGTAGGGGAGGGCTACAATGAGCAGTTCTTC
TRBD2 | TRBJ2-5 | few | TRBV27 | CASSSRGAGQETQYF | TGTGCCAGCAGTTCCCGGGGAGCGGGACAAGAGACCCAGTACTTC
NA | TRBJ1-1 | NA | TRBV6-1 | CASNPGGGFLNTEAFF | TGTGCCAGCAACCCCGGGGGGGGGTTTCTGAACACTGAAGCTTTCTTT
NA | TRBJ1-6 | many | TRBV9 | CASSVEKNSPLHF | TGTGCCAGCAGCGTCGAAAAGAATTCACCCCTCCACTTT
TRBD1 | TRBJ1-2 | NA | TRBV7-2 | CASSQRDSSYFYGYTF | TGTGCCAGCAGCCAAAGGGACAGCAGTTACTTCTATGGCTACACCTTC
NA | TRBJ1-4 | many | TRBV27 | CASNIAGTAPFATNEKLFF | TGTGCCAGCAACATTGCCGGGACGGCTCCTTTTGCAACTAATGAAAAACTGTTTTTT
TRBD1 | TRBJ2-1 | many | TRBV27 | CASSLASDRGQFF | TGTGCCAGCAGTTTAGCATCGGACAGGGGGCAGTTCTTC
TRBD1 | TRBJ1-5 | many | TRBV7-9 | CASSSDRNGYQPQHF | TGTGCCAGCAGCTCGGACAGGAATGGATATCAGCCCCAGCATTTT
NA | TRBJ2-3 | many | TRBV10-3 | CAISPGTSTDTQYF | TGTGCCATCAGTCCGGGGACTAGCACAGATACGCAGTATTTT
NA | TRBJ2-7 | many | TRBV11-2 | CASSYPDLRSHF | TGTGCCAGCAGCTACCCGGACCTCCGTTCGCACTTC
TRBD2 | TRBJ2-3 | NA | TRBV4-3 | CASSQTGLAADTQYF | TGCGCCAGCAGCCAAACGGGACTAGCCGCAGATACGCAGTATTTT
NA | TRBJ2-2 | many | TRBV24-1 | CATSRTPPYGADTGELFF | TGTGCCACCAGCCGGACCCCCCCATACGGCGCGGACACCGGGGAGCTGTTTTTT
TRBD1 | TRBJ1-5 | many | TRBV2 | CASSAETGAGPQHF | TGTGCCAGCAGTGCTGAAACAGGGGCTGGGCCCCAGCATTTT
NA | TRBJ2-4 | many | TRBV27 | CASSLSSASWDIQYF | TGTGCCAGCAGTTTATCCTCCGCTAGCTGGGACATTCAGTACTTC
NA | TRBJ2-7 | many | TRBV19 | CASSTRTVGNYEQYF | TGTGCCAGTAGTACCCGAACTGTGGGAAACTACGAGCAGTACTTC
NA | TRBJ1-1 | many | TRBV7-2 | CASSYGRGNTEAFF | TGTGCCAGCAGCTACGGACGGGGGAACACTGAAGCTTTCTTT
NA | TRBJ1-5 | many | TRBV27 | CASSFGFNQPQHF | TGTGCCAGCAGTTTCGGGTTCAATCAGCCCCAGCATTTT